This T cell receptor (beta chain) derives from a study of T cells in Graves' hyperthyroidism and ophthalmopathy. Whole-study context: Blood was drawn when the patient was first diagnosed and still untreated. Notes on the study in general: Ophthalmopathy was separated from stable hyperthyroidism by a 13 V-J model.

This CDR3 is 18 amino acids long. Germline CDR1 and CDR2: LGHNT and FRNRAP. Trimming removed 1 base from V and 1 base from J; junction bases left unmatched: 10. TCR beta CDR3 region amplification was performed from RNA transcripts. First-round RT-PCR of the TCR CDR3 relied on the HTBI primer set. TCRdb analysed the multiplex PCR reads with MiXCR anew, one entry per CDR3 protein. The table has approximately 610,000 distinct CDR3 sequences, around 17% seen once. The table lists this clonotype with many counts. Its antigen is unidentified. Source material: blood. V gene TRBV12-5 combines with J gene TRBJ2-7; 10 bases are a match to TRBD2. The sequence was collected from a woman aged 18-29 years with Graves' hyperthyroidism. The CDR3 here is CASGLASPTSGVSYEQYF. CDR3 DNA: TGTGCTAGTGGTTTGGCCTCTCCCACTAGCGGGGTTTCCTACGAGCAGTACTTC.